A single TCR beta chain is shown here with its context. The record originates from a study of blood T cells in healthy people across ages. For the second PCR, which ran for roughly 6 to 12 cycles, a sample-barcoded 5' primer and a J-beta primer mix were used. Every cDNA was tagged by a template-switch adaptor with 12 random nucleotides. MiXCR was run by TCRdb on the 5' RACE reads, yielding one entry per CDR3 protein. The data contain just under 750,000 distinct CDR3 sequences, 22% of them singletons. The receptor was isolated from a man aged 65 to 79 in good health. The sequenced material came from blood.

CDR3 in DNA: TGCGCCAGCAGCTTGGGGGGGACAGCGATCCAAGAGACCCAGTACTTC. Translated: CASSLGGTAIQETQYF. The chain recombines TRBV5-1 with TRBJ2-5; 7 positions agree with TRBD1. This CDR3 has 16 amino acids. Trimming at V came to 0 bases and at J to 1 base, leaving 6 bases not matched to a gene. In germline, CDR1 is SGHRS, CDR2 YFSETQ.